This note documents a single T cell receptor (beta chain) sequence. TCRdb re-analyzed the PCR reads through MiXCR. The sample includes 13,000 to 15,000 clones, more than 20% of them seen just once. All patients were treatment-naive before thyroid surgery. The data belong to a study of metastatic and nonmetastatic thyroid tumors. The V segment lost 6 bases and the J segment 6 bases; nucleotides outside the gene matches: 7. CDR1 and CDR2 (germline): LGHDT, YNNKEL (reference sequence). The CDR3 is 14 residues long. The sequenced sample consisted of tumor tissue. This TCR came from a female donor with papillary thyroid cancer or a benign thyroid nodule (not recorded which). Some clones in this sample may be carry-over from other donors' samples. V usage is TRBV3-1 and J usage is TRBJ2-2, with TRBD2 matching 7 bases. The CDR3 bases are TGTGCCAGCAGTCTTGCGGGAGAGCCCGGGGAGCTGTTTTTT. This codes for CASSLAGEPGELFF.